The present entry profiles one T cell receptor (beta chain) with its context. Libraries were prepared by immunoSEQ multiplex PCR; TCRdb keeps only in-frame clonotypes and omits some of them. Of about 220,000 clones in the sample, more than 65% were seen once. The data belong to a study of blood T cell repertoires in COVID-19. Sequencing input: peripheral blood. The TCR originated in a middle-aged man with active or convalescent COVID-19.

CDR3 residues: CASTPGRLNQPQHF. The CDR3 nucleotides are TGTGCCAGTACCCCGGGGAGGCTTAATCAGCCCCAGCATTTT. This chain links TRBV19 with TRBJ1-5; D is ambiguous. Trimming took 7 bases from V and 4 from J, leaving 14 bases between them. In germline, CDR1 is LNHDA, CDR2 SQIVND (reference sequence). There are 14 residues in the CDR3. Full variable domain (outside the CDR3, taken from reference TRBV19 and TRBJ1-5): DGGITQSPKYLFRKEGQNVTLSCEQNLNHDAMYWYRQDPGQGLRLIYYSQIVNDFQKGDIAEGYSVSREKKESFPLTVTSAQKNPTAFYLCASTPGRLNQPQHFGDGTRLSIL.